One sample yielded the 26 T cell receptor beta chains listed below, sequenced in a study of cytomegalovirus exposure and HLA in healthy donors. A multiplex PCR was run with 60 Vbeta primers and 13 Jbeta primers. The method was immunoSEQ multiplex PCR; TCRdb's version includes in-frame clones alone and lacks a portion of them. The sample lists about 96,000 clones, 65% to 80% seen once, with over 12% in the top ten. The sample consisted of PBMCs. These receptors all come from a woman in her seventies in good health and CMV-seropositive.

This chain uses TRBV10-3 with TRBJ1-1, with a possible D match to TRBD1 (5 bases). CDR3 length equals 14 residues. V lost 6 bases to trimming and J lost 2 bases, with 13 bases between them. CDR1 is ENHRY, CDR2 SYGVKD, per germline. CDR3 nucleotide sequence: TGTGCCATCAGGGAGACAGACTATAACACTGAAGCTTTCTTT. The encoded protein is CAIRETDYNTEAFF.

V usage is TRBV19 and J usage is TRBJ1-1; D is ambiguous. The germline V gene has CDR1 LNHDA and CDR2 SQIVND (reference sequence). The V and J ends lost 6 bases and 0 bases respectively, with 11 bases between them. The CDR3 spans 14 residues. The CDR3 reads CASSSELLNTEAFF. For the CDR3, the DNA is TGTGCCAGTAGCTCTGAACTCCTGAACACTGAAGCTTTCTTT.

The chain has TRBV25-1 and TRBJ2-3; TRBD2 is a possible D gene (5 bases). The CDR3 covers 16 residues. V lost 3 bases and J lost 0, with 13 bases in between. Germline V gene data show CDR1 as MGHDK and CDR2 as SYGVNS. The CDR3 DNA sequence: TGTGCCAGCAGTGAGAGGGCCAAGGGAAGCACAGATACGCAGTATTTT. Its translation: CASSERAKGSTDTQYF.

This clone showed up just a few times. The chain is built from TRBV5-1 and TRBJ2-1; the match to TRBD1 covers 9 bases. Per germline, CDR1 SGHRS and CDR2 YFSETQ. The CDR3 covers 15 residues. The junction had 15 bases not matched to a gene; V was cut back by 8 bases and J by 9 bases. The CDR3 nucleotides are TGCGCCAGTAACGTGGGGACAGGGAGAATGGGTGAGCAGTTCTTC. Translation: CASNVGTGRMGEQFF.

The genes are TRBV7-9 and TRBJ2-3; the match to TRBD2 covers 11 bases. CDR3 length equals 17 residues. Per the germline V gene, CDR1 is SEHNR and CDR2 is FQNEAQ (reference sequence). V gave up 5 bases and J gave up 2 bases; unmatched junction bases: 9. The CDR3 region is CASSTLGLAVSTDTQYF. The CDR3 DNA follows: TGTGCCAGCAGCACCCTGGGACTAGCGGTTTCCACAGATACGCAGTATTTT.

This chain links TRBV7-6 with TRBJ2-5, with TRBD2 identical over 10 bases. The DNA matches TRBJ2-7 better at its end, which makes the J call doubtful. Germline CDR1 is SGHVS and CDR2 is FNYEAQ. The CDR3 totals 14 residues. The CDR3 reads CASSFLAGDDEQYF. As DNA, the CDR3 is TGTGCCAGCAGCTTCCTAGCGGGAGACGACGAGCAGTACTTC.

This clone turned up a few times. The chain combines TRBV6-4 with TRBJ2-3, with a tentative D call TRBD1 (6 bases). V lost 9 bases, J lost 2 bases, and 15 bases lay in between. The germline V gene has CDR1 MRHNA and CDR2 SNTAGT. The CDR3 contains 14 residues. As DNA, the CDR3 is TGTGCCAGTTCGCAGGGGTTATCCACAGATACGCAGTATTTT. Its protein is CASSQGLSTDTQYF.

This chain joins TRBV6-5 and TRBJ2-5; D is unresolved. From germline, CDR1 is MNHEY and CDR2 SVGAGI. V was clipped by 0 bases and J by 2 bases, with 13 bases between them. The length of the CDR3 is 16 residues. The CDR3 loop is CASSYSGLLRQETQYF. The CDR3 nucleotides are TGTGCCAGCAGTTACTCGGGTTTGCTGAGGCAAGAGACCCAGTACTTC.

The rearrangement joins TRBV27 to TRBJ2-7, with D unresolved. V was trimmed by 4 bases and J by 0 bases, leaving 16 bases between them. Looked up from germline, CDR1 is MNHEY and CDR2 is SMNVEV (reference sequence). CDR3 length: 16 residues. The CDR3 loop is CASSSPVSKSSYEQYF. CDR3 nucleotides: TGTGCCAGCAGTTCCCCGGTTAGCAAGAGCTCCTACGAGCAGTACTTC.

This clone occurred a few times. The chain uses TRBV15 and TRBJ2-3, with D perhaps TRBD1 (6 bases). Germline assignment: CDR1 LNHNV and CDR2 YYDKDF (reference sequence). Trimming stripped 5 bases from V and 2 bases from J, with 8 bases between. The CDR3 spans 13 residues. The CDR3 sequence is CATSRDTTDTQYF. CDR3 nucleotides: TGTGCCACCAGCCGGGACACCACAGATACGCAGTATTTT.

The chain couples TRBV28 to TRBJ1-4; D call uncertain. Trimming shortened V by 6 bases and J by 8 bases, and 19 bases separated the two germline ends. The CDR3 extends over 15 amino acids. Per germline, CDR1 MDHEN and CDR2 SYDVKM. CDR3 loop: CASSSPGKLSEKLFF. The CDR3 DNA reads TGTGCCAGCAGCTCTCCCGGGAAGTTAAGCGAAAAACTGTTTTTT.

V is TRBV19 and J is TRBJ2-7; TRBD2 is a possible D gene (5 bases). V lost 6 bases and J 0 bases, leaving 15 bases between the germline ends. The CDR3 extends over 15 amino acids. The germline gives CDR1 LNHDA, CDR2 SQIVND (reference sequence). The CDR3 DNA reads as TGTGCCAGTAGCCTTGGCCAAGGGAGCTCCTACGAGCAGTACTTC. It codes for CASSLGQGSSYEQYF.

The V and J genes are TRBV5-6 and TRBJ2-1; 7 positions agree with TRBD1. CDR1 is SGHDT, CDR2 YYEEEE, per germline. The junction had 5 bases not matched to a gene; V was cut back by 2 bases and J by 0 bases. This CDR3 contains 16 residues. The CDR3, as DNA: TGTGCCAGCAGCTTAACGACAGGGAGCTCCTACAATGAGCAGTTCTTC. Its translation is CASSLTTGSSYNEQFF.

V is TRBV14 and J is TRBJ2-1; 12 positions match TRBD2. The CDR3 spans 16 residues. Trimming took 5 bases from V and 8 from J; bases not matched to a gene: 10. Germline assignment: CDR1 SGHDN and CDR2 FVKESK. The CDR3 DNA reads as TGTGCCAGCAGCTACGAGGGACTAGCGGGTATTGATGAGCAGTTCTTC. Amino acids: CASSYEGLAGIDEQFF.

This chain links TRBV7-9 with TRBJ2-6, with 9 positions matching TRBD1. CDR3 size: 17 residues. Trimming at V came to 2 bases and at J to 3 bases, leaving 5 bases not matched to a gene. The V gene's germline CDR1 is SEHNR and CDR2 FQNEAQ (reference sequence). The CDR3 DNA sequence: TGTGCCAGCAGCTTAAGGAGGACAGGGGTTGGGGCCAACGTCCTGACTTTC. This encodes CASSLRRTGVGANVLTF.

The rearrangement links TRBV5-4 to TRBJ1-4; TRBD1 matches 8 bases. The CDR3 contains 18 residues. CDR1 SGHNT and CDR2 YYREEE come from the germline V gene (reference sequence). V lost 2 bases and J lost 2; bases outside the gene matches: 11. CDR3 region: CASSFGQGARTTNEKLFF. The CDR3 bases are TGTGCCAGCAGCTTCGGCCAGGGGGCACGCACGACTAATGAAAAACTGTTTTTT.

This clone is a singleton in its sample. This chain links TRBV9 with TRBJ2-7; D possibly corresponds to TRBD1 (8 bases). CDR3 length: 16 residues. Looked up from germline, CDR1 is SGDLS and CDR2 is YYNGEE. V dropped 1 base and J dropped 6 bases, with 20 bases sitting between them. The CDR3 DNA reads TGTGCCAGCAGCGTATCGTCTAAGACAGGGGAGGGCGAGCAGTACTTC. It codes for CASSVSSKTGEGEQYF.

The CDR3: CASSPRQGAQETQYF. The DNA of the CDR3 is TGTGCCAGCAGCCCTCGACAGGGGGCGCAAGAGACCCAGTACTTC. The J gene is TRBJ2-5, the V gene TRBV7-3, with 10 nucleotides matching TRBD1. The V gene's germline CDR1 is SGHTA and CDR2 FQGTGA. Unmatched junction bases numbered 5, after V lost 5 bases and J lost 2 bases. This CDR3 comprises 15 residues.

This clone appeared a single time. The rearrangement joins TRBV5-1 to TRBJ2-3, with TRBD2 matching 12 bases. The ends lost 0 bases at V and 2 bases at J; junction bases unmatched: 10. The germline CDR1 and CDR2 sequences are SGHRS and YFSETQ. This CDR3 comprises 19 residues. The CDR3 region has the DNA TGCGCCAGCAGCTTGGAGTCTAGCGGGAGGGAGGTAAACACAGATACGCAGTATTTT. Its protein product is CASSLESSGREVNTDTQYF.

The chain combines TRBV28 with TRBJ1-2; 7 bases map to TRBD1. The CDR3 is 12 residues long. V dropped 6 bases and J dropped 8; count of bases not matched to a gene: 6. CDR1 and CDR2 from the germline V gene are MDHEN and SYDVKM. CDR3 sequence reads: CASSDRAYGYTF. The CDR3 region has the DNA TGTGCCAGCAGCGACAGGGCCTACGGCTACACCTTC.

This clone appeared once. The rearrangement links TRBV6-5 to TRBJ2-7; TRBD2 matches at 8 bases. The CDR3 has 14 residues. Germline-derived CDR1 and CDR2 are MNHEY and SVGAGI. Losses at the gene ends were 5 bases for V and 5 bases for J; bases not matched to a gene: 8. The CDR3 here is CASSQREIYHEQYF. For the CDR3, the DNA is TGTGCCAGCAGTCAGCGGGAGATCTACCACGAGCAGTACTTC.

The V gene is TRBV2, the J gene TRBJ2-3; 8 nucleotides agree with TRBD1. From germline, CDR1 is SNHLY and CDR2 FYNNEI. CDR3 length: 14 amino acids. Trimming cost V 2 bases and J 5 bases; bases outside gene matches: 3. In DNA, the CDR3 is TGTGCCAGCAGTGAACAGGGGGCGGGAGATACGCAGTATTTT. It specifies CASSEQGAGDTQYF.

This clone came up a few times. This chain connects TRBV29-1 to TRBJ2-7; 8 bases line up with TRBD1. Germline CDR1 SQVTM, CDR2 ANQGSEA. Trimming took 6 bases from V and 3 from J; bases not matched to a gene: 4. The CDR3 covers 12 residues. The CDR3 loop reads CSVRDRLYEQYF. In DNA, the CDR3 is TGCAGCGTCAGGGACAGGCTCTACGAGCAGTACTTC.

The chain combines TRBV20-1 with TRBJ2-2; D is ambiguous. CDR1 and CDR2 from the germline V gene are DFQATT and SNEGSKA (reference sequence). The CDR3 totals 11 residues. Trimming removed 1 base at V and 7 bases at J, with 4 bases between. The CDR3 sequence: CSARVNGELFF. DNA for the CDR3: TGCAGTGCTAGAGTTAACGGGGAGCTGTTTTTT.

The chain has TRBV2 and TRBJ1-2; TRBD1 agrees at 7 bases. V was clipped by 6 bases and J by 5 bases; unmatched bases: 9. This CDR3 contains 14 residues. Germline lookup yields CDR1 SNHLY and CDR2 FYNNEI. CDR3 coding DNA: TGTGCCAGCAGGAAGGGGGCGACAGAATATGGCTACACCTTC. Its protein product is CASRKGATEYGYTF.

This clone was detected once. The same CDR3 also results from other DNA sequences found in this sample. The genes are TRBV27 and TRBJ2-1; 9 bases agree with TRBD2. The CDR3 is 15 amino acids. The junction had 9 bases not matched to a gene; V was cut back by 5 bases and J by 7 bases. Looked up from germline, CDR1 is MNHEY and CDR2 is SMNVEV (reference sequence). The chain's CDR3 is CASSPLAGGRNEQFF. For the CDR3, the DNA is TGTGCCAGCAGTCCACTGGCGGGAGGGCGGAATGAGCAGTTCTTC.